This T cell receptor beta chain derives from a study of blood T cells in healthy people across ages. CDR3 length equals 14 residues. Losses at the gene ends were 5 bases for V and 5 bases for J; bases not matched to a gene: 7. The second PCR ran roughly 7 to 12 cycles with a sample-barcoded 5' primer and J-beta primers. TCRdb passed the 5' RACE reads through MiXCR, listing each CDR3 protein once. The data hold 550,000 to 650,000 distinct CDR3 sequences, with about 29% observed a single time. Each individual donor underwent a draw of roughly 10 milliliters of peripheral blood. A further study also used this sample, focusing on T cells of mothers and their children. That paper states: Donation involved three healthy Caucasian mothers and the six children that they had. There were over 8 million TCR beta CDR3 reads from each mother and about 3.1 million from each child.

This chain uses TRBV12-3 or TRBV12-4 with TRBJ2-3; 7 bases map to TRBD2. This sequence was found in a boy aged 2-15 years in good health. The sequenced material came from blood. The CDR3 nucleotides read TGTGCCAGCAGTCCGGGGAGGGCCCTAGATACGCAGTATTTT. It translates to CASSPGRALDTQYF.